This T cell receptor beta chain was documented in a study of regulatory T cells in long-lasting Graves disease. From germline, CDR1 is KGHDR and CDR2 SFDVKD. The CDR3 covers 16 residues. The germline V and J ends were trimmed by 3 bases and 0 bases, with 14 bases remaining between them. Documented time point: persistent/refractory GD, antithyroid drugs over 5 years with positive TRAb. Generation of the TCR library employed RNA extracted from PBMCs. About this clonotype: The antigen is unknown.

Building the TCR beta libraries relied on iRepertoire HTBI primers, and CDR3 regions underwent Arm-PCR. TCRdb re-derived calls from the multiplex PCR reads in MiXCR, one entry per CDR3 protein. The table records about 660,000 distinct CDR3 sequences, about 32% of them present only once. Study-wide results and limits: TRBV28 was favored in persistent disease, as were TRBJ1-2 and TRBJ2-5.

This receptor was taken from a female donor with Graves disease. The V call is TRBV24-1, the J call TRBJ2-7; tentatively, D is TRBD1 (5 bases). Here the sequenced sample was peripheral blood mononuclear cells (PBMCs), taken when the disease was refractory, from a patient treated with antithyroid drugs. DNA of the CDR3: TGTGCCACCAGTGATGGGATCGACAGAATCTCCTACGAGCAGTACTTC. This sequence encodes CATSDGIDRISYEQYF.